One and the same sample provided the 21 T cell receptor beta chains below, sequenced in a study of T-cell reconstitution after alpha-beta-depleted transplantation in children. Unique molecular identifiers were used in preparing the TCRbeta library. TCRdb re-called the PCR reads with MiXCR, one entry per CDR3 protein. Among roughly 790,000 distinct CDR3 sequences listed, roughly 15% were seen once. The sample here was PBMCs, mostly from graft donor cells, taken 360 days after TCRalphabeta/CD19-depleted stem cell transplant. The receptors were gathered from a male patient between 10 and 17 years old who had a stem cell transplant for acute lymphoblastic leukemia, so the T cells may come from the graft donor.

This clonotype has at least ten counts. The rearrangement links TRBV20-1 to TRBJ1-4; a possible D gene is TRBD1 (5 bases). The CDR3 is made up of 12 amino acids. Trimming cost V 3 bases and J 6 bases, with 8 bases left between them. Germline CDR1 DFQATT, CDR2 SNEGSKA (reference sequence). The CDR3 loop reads CSARGPDEKLFF. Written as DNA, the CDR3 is TGCAGTGCTAGGGGGCCAGATGAAAAACTGTTTTTT.

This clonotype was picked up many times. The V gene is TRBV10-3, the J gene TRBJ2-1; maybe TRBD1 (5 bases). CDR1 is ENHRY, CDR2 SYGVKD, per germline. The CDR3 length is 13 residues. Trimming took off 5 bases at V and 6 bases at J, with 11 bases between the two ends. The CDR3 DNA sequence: TGTGCCATCAGTATAGCAGGGCCCAATGAGCAGTTCTTC. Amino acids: CAISIAGPNEQFF.

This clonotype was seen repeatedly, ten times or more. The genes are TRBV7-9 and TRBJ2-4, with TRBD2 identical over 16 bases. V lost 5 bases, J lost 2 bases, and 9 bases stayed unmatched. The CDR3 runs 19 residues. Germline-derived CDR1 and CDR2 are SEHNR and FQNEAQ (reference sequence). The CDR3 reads CASSPAGTSGRETKNIQYF. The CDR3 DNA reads TGTGCCAGCAGCCCCGCCGGGACTAGCGGGAGGGAGACCAAAAACATTCAGTACTTC. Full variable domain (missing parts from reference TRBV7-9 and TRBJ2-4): DTGVSQNPRHKITKRGQNVTFRCDPISEHNRLYWYRQTLGQGPEFLTYFQNEAQLEKSRLLSDRFSAERPKGSFSTLEIQRTEQGDSAMYLCASSPAGTSGRETKNIQYFGAGTRLSVL.

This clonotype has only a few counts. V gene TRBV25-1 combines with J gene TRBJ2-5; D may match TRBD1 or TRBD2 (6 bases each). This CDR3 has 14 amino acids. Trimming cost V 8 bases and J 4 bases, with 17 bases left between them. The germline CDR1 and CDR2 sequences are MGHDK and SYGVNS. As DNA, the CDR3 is TGTGCCAGCCGGAGGGACAAGGCCCCAGAGACCCAGTACTTC. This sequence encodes CASRRDKAPETQYF.

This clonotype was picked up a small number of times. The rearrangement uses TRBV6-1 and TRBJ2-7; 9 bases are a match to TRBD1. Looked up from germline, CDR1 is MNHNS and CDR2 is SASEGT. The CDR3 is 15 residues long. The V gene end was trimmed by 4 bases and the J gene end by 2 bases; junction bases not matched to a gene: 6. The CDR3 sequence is CASSATTGGAYEQYF. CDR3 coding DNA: TGTGCCAGCAGTGCCACGACAGGGGGGGCCTACGAGCAGTACTTC.

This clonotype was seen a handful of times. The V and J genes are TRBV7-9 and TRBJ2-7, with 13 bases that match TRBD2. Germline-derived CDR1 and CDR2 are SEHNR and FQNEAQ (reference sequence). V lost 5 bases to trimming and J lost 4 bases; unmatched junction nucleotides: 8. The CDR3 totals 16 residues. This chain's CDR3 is CASSLGWTSGGYEQYF. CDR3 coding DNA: TGTGCCAGCAGCCTCGGCTGGACTAGCGGGGGATACGAGCAGTACTTC.

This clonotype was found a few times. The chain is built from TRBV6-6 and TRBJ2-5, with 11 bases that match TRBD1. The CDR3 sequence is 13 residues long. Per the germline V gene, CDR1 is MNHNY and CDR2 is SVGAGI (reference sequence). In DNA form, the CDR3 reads TGTGCACTACCGGGACAGGGGGTAGAGACCCAGTACTTC. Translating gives CALPGQGVETQYF.

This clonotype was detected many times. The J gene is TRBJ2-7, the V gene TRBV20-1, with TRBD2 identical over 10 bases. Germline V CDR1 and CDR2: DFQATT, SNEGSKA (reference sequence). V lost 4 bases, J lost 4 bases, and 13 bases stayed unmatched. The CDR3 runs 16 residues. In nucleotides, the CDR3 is TGCAGTGCTACCGTGGCTAGCGGGAGAAGAGCGTACGAGCAGTACTTC. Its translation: CSATVASGRRAYEQYF.

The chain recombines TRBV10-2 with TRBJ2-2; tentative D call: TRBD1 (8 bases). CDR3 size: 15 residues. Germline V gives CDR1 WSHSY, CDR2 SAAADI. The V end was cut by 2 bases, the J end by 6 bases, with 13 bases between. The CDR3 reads CASSESTGGAGELFF. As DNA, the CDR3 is TGCGCCAGCAGTGAGAGTACAGGGGGGGCCGGGGAGCTGTTTTTT.

CDR3 sequence (DNA): TGCGCCAGCAGCTTTTGGAGCTCACCCTTCTACGAGCAGTACTTC. Its protein product is CASSFWSSPFYEQYF. The chain uses TRBV5-1 and TRBJ2-7; D is uncertain. CDR1 SGHRS and CDR2 YFSETQ come from the germline V gene. This CDR3 comprises 15 residues. V lost 2 bases and J lost 3, with 15 bases in between.

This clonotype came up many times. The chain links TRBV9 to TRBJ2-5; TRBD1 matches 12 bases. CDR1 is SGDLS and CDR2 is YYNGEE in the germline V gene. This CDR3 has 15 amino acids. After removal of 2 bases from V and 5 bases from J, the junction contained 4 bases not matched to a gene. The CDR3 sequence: CASSVAGTGGETQYF. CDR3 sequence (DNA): TGTGCCAGCAGCGTTGCGGGGACAGGGGGCGAGACCCAGTACTTC.

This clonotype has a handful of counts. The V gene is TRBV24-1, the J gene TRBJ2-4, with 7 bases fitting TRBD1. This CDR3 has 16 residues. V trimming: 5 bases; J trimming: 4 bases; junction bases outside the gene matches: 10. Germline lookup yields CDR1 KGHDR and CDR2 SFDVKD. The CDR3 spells CATSAPPGQEKNIQYF. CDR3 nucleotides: TGTGCCACCAGTGCCCCTCCAGGACAGGAGAAAAACATTCAGTACTTC.

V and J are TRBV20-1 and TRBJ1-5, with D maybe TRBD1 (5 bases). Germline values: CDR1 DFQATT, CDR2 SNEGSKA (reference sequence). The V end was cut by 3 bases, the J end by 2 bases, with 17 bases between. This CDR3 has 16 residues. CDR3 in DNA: TGCAGTGCTAGGGGCGGATTGAGGGGCGGCAATCAGCCCCAGCATTTT. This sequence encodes CSARGGLRGGNQPQHF.

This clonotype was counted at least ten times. CDR3 sequence (DNA): TGTGCCAGCAAGCAGGGTGAAAAACTGTTTTTT. Its translation: CASKQGEKLFF. The chain has TRBV25-1 and TRBJ1-4; TRBD1 might be the D (5 bases). The CDR3 is 11 residues long. Trimming shortened V by 7 bases and J by 7 bases, and 7 bases separated the two germline ends. Germline V gives CDR1 MGHDK, CDR2 SYGVNS.

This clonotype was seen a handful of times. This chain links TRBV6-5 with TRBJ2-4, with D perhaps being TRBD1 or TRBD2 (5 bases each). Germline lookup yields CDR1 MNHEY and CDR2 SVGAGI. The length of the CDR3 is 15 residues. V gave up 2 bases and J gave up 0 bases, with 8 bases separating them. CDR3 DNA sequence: TGTGCCAGCAGTTACGAGGGGCTAGCCAAAAACATTCAGTACTTC. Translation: CASSYEGLAKNIQYF.

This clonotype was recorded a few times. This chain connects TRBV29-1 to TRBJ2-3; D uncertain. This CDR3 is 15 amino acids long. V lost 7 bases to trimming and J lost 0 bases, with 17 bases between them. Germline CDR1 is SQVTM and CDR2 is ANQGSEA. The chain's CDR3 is CSGGITRPSTDTQYF. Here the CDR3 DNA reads TGCAGCGGGGGAATAACCCGGCCCAGCACAGATACGCAGTATTTT.

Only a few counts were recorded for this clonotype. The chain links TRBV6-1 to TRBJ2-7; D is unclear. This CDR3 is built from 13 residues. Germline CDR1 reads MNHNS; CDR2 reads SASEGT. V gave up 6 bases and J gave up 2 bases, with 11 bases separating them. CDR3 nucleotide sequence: TGTGCCAGCAGACGGATGATAGCCTACGAGCAGTACTTC. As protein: CASRRMIAYEQYF.

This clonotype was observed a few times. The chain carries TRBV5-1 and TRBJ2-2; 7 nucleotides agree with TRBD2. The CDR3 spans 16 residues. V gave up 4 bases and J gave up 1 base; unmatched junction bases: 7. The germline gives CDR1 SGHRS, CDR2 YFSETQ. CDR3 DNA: TGCGCCAGCAGCCGGGGGGACTCCGGGAACACCGGGGAGCTGTTTTTT. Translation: CASSRGDSGNTGELFF.

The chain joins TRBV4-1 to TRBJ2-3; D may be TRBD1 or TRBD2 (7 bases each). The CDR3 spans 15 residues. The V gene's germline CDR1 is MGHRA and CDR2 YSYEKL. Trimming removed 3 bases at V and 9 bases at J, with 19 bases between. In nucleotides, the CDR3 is TGCGCCAGCAGCCACTCTACAGGGGTGGGGGGGACGCAGTATTTT. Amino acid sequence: CASSHSTGVGGTQYF.

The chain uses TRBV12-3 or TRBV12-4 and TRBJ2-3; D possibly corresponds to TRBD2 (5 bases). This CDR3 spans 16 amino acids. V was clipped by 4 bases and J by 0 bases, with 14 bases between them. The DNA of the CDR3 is TGTGCCAGCAGTTCCCCGGGGATTCCGAGCACAGATACGCAGTATTTT. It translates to CASSSPGIPSTDTQYF.

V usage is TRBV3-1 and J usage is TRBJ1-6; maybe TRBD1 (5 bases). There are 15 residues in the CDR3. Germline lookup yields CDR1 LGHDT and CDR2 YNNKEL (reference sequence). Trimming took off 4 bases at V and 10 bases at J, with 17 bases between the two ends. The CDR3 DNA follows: TGTGCCAGCAGCCCCTTCGGAGGGGCGGGATCACCCCTCCACTTT. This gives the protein CASSPFGGAGSPLHF.